A selection of T cell receptor beta chains follows, all from one sample in a study of somatic mutations in cytotoxic T cells in rheumatoid arthritis. This table comes from immunoSEQ multiplex PCR, and its TCRdb copy is limited to in-frame clones, with some not included. The table lists about 14,000 clones, 60% to 85% of them singletons. Sequencing was done on a sample of CD8+ T cells sorted from blood. The receptors come from an adult with rheumatoid arthritis. The CDR3 runs from the conserved cysteine through the conserved F or W. D genes are given only for firm matches. Part of the rows lack a size; the others show once, few, many or a class for expanded clones.

size: once
J: TRBJ2-5
V: TRBV6-4
D: -
CDR3: CASSEAGNQETQYF
DNA: TGTGCCTCTAGCGAGGCAGGGAACCAAGAGACCCAGTACTTC

size: -
J: TRBJ2-3
V: TRBV28
D: -
CDR3: CASRNPPDTQYF
DNA: TGTGCCAGCAGGAATCCCCCAGATACGCAGTATTTT

size: -
J: TRBJ2-2
V: TRBV9
D: -
CDR3: CASSVGQHTGELFF
DNA: TGTGCCAGCAGCGTCGGACAGCACACCGGGGAGCTGTTTTTT

size: -
J: TRBJ2-2
V: TRBV27
D: TRBD1
CDR3: CASSPGTGGAGELFF
DNA: TGTGCCAGCAGCCCCGGGACAGGGGGAGCCGGGGAGCTGTTTTTT

size: once
J: TRBJ1-4
V: TRBV19
D: -
CDR3: CASSIPRGLPWGTTNEKLFF
DNA: TGTGCCAGTAGTATACCCCGGGGCCTCCCGTGGGGGACAACTAATGAAAAACTGTTTTTT

size: -
J: TRBJ1-1
V: TRBV7-9
D: -
CDR3: CATKPGLTLSEAFF
DNA: TGTGCCACCAAACCGGGACTAACACTATCCGAAGCTTTCTTT

size: few
J: TRBJ2-7
V: TRBV2
D: -
CDR3: CASGGTAYEQYF
DNA: TGTGCCAGCGGCGGGACAGCCTACGAGCAGTACTTC

size: -
J: TRBJ2-7
V: TRBV5-1
D: -
CDR3: CASRADSGGEQYF
DNA: TGCGCCAGCAGGGCGGACTCAGGAGGCGAGCAGTACTTC

size: -
J: TRBJ2-1
V: TRBV14
D: -
CDR3: CASSRNKLRGSYNEQFF
DNA: TGTGCCAGCAGCCGAAACAAACTCAGGGGCTCCTACAATGAGCAGTTCTTC

size: few
J: TRBJ1-2
V: TRBV29-1
D: -
CDR3: CSVEDGGFHGYTF
DNA: TGCAGCGTTGAAGATGGGGGGTTTCATGGCTACACCTTC

size: -
J: TRBJ2-3
V: TRBV28
D: -
CDR3: CASSLGDSTDTQYF
DNA: TGTGCCAGCAGTTTGGGCGACAGCACAGATACGCAGTATTTT

size: -
J: TRBJ2-5
V: TRBV9
D: TRBD2
CDR3: CASSASPGGRETQYF
DNA: TGTGCCAGCAGCGCCTCTCCGGGGGGGCGGGAGACCCAGTACTTC

size: -
J: TRBJ2-1
V: TRBV18
D: TRBD2
CDR3: CASSPGDRGGFNEQFF
DNA: TGTGCCAGCTCACCGGGGGACCGGGGGGGCTTCAATGAGCAGTTCTTC